This T cell receptor (beta chain) stems from a study of blood T cell repertoires in COVID-19. The CDR3 sequence is 14 residues long. The V gene's germline CDR1 is SGHVS and CDR2 FQNEAQ. The V and J ends lost 4 bases and 2 bases, in that order; junction bases with no gene match: 3. Assay: immunoSEQ multiplex PCR; the TCRdb copy retains only in-frame clones and omits some. The sample has 400,000 to 450,000 clones; roughly 89% are singletons. Sequencing was performed on peripheral blood. The clonotype comes from a man aged 18 to 30 with COVID-19, enrolled during active disease. V gene TRBV7-8 combines with J gene TRBJ2-3; 7 positions agree with TRBD2. The CDR3 DNA reads TGTGCCAGCAGCTCGGGACTATCCACAGATACGCAGTATTTT. Translating it yields CASSSGLSTDTQYF.